This TCR beta chain originates from a study of blood T cell repertoires in COVID-19. In the study overall: The samples span acute and convalescent COVID-19 from the United States, Italy and Spain.

Unmatched junction bases numbered 11, after V lost 5 bases and J lost 3 bases. CDR3 length: 16 amino acids. Germline V CDR1 and CDR2: SGHTA, FQGNSA. Some clones are missing from TCRdb's copy, which holds only in-frame ones; the method was immunoSEQ multiplex PCR. The table includes 250,000 to 300,000 clones, about 76% detected once. This receptor was taken from a woman aged 55-69 years with active or convalescent COVID-19. The chain uses TRBV7-2 and TRBJ1-1, with 8 bases matching TRBD1. The sequenced sample consisted of peripheral blood. CDR3 sequence (DNA): TGTGCCAGCAGCCCCCGGACAGGGCTCCCTTACACTGAAGCTTTCTTT. This encodes CASSPRTGLPYTEAFF. The complete variable domain, with remaining parts taken from reference TRBV7-2 and TRBJ1-1, reads GAGVSQSPSNKVTEKGKDVELRCDPISGHTALYWYRQSLGQGLEFLIYFQGNSAPDKSGLPSDRFSAERTGGSVSTLTIQRTQQEDSAVYLCASSPRTGLPYTEAFFGQGTRLTVV.